The 20 T cell receptor beta chains below all came from one sample that was sequenced in a study of blood T cell repertoires in COVID-19. Some clones are missing from TCRdb's copy, which holds only in-frame ones; the method was immunoSEQ multiplex PCR. The repertoire has about 51,000 clones, around 86% of them found once; the top ten carry over 5%. Sample: peripheral blood. The receptor source for this set is a man aged 50 or older with active COVID-19.

V gene TRBV14 combines with J gene TRBJ1-2, with 9 positions matching TRBD1. Per germline, CDR1 SGHDN and CDR2 FVKESK. The CDR3 has 17 residues. Trimming cost V 4 bases and J 1 base; bases outside gene matches: 10. The CDR3 bases are TGTGCCAGCAGCCGATTTACCGGGACAGGGTTTAACTATGGCTACACCTTC. Translating gives CASSRFTGTGFNYGYTF.

This chain joins TRBV4-3 and TRBJ2-7; weak D call: TRBD2 (5 bases). CDR3 length: 15 amino acids. Trimming pared 4 bases from V and 1 base from J, leaving 14 bases between. From germline, CDR1 is LGHNA and CDR2 YSLEER. DNA of the CDR3: TGCGCCAGCAGCCGAGTAGGCGAGGGTTCCTACGAGCAGTACTTC. Amino acids: CASSRVGEGSYEQYF.

The chain joins TRBV7-2 to TRBJ2-7; 10 bases are shared with TRBD1. The CDR3 sequence is 16 residues long. V lost 1 base and J lost 7; bases outside the gene matches: 10. The germline V gene has CDR1 SGHTA and CDR2 FQGNSA. The CDR3 region has the DNA TGTGCCAGCAGCTTAGTAGGGACAGGGGCCCTCATAGAGCAGTACTTC. Amino acids: CASSLVGTGALIEQYF.

The CDR3 protein is CASHRDRAQETQYF. The CDR3 DNA reads as TGTGCCAGCCACCGGGACAGGGCCCAAGAGACCCAGTACTTC. The chain carries TRBV2 and TRBJ2-5; 9 positions match TRBD1. CDR1 SNHLY and CDR2 FYNNEI come from the germline V gene. The CDR3 consists of 14 residues. The V and J ends lost 8 bases and 1 base, in that order; junction bases with no gene match: 5.

The CDR3 DNA sequence: TGTGCCTGGAGTATCCCGGCGGGGGAGACCCAGTACTTC. Its translation: CAWSIPAGETQYF. The V and J genes are TRBV30 and TRBJ2-5; TRBD2 might be the D (6 bases). V was cut by 2 bases and J by 5 bases, with 12 bases left in between. The CDR3 has 13 residues. Germline V lookup: CDR1 GTSNPN, CDR2 SVGIG (reference sequence).

The rearrangement joins TRBV6-4 to TRBJ2-1; a weak D match, TRBD2 (6 bases). From germline, CDR1 is MRHNA and CDR2 SNTAGT. The CDR3 runs 14 residues. Trimming shortened V by 7 bases and J by 9 bases, and 19 bases separated the two germline ends. This chain's CDR3 is CASKNGHYSGEQFF. Written as DNA, the CDR3 is TGTGCCAGCAAGAACGGGCACTATAGCGGTGAGCAGTTCTTC.

This chain's CDR3 is CASRDRVGYGYTF. CDR3 sequence (DNA): TGTGCCAGCAGGGACAGGGTTGGCTATGGCTACACCTTC. The chain joins TRBV7-9 to TRBJ1-2, with 8 bases identical to TRBD1. V dropped 6 bases and J dropped 4; count of bases not matched to a gene: 4. The germline gives CDR1 SEHNR, CDR2 FQNEAQ (reference sequence). This CDR3 comprises 13 residues.

The gene calls are TRBV9 and TRBJ2-3; TRBD2 is a possible D gene (7 bases). Deletions cut 4 bases from V and 5 bases from J, with 14 bases between. Per germline, CDR1 SGDLS and CDR2 YYNGEE. The CDR3 runs 14 residues. CDR3 region: CASSPGGPGDTQYF. CDR3 coding DNA: TGTGCCAGCAGCCCGGGGGGCCCCGGAGATACGCAGTATTTT.

This clone has only a few counts. V usage is TRBV29-1 and J usage is TRBJ2-1; D is perhaps TRBD2 (6 bases). V lost 7 bases, J lost 0 bases, and 10 bases lay in between. The germline gives CDR1 SQVTM, CDR2 ANQGSEA. The CDR3 has 13 residues. The CDR3 reads CSARGSSYNEQFF. Written as DNA, the CDR3 is TGCAGCGCCCGGGGGAGCTCCTACAATGAGCAGTTCTTC.

The rearrangement links TRBV10-3 to TRBJ1-2, with 8 bases identical to TRBD1. Germline values: CDR1 ENHRY, CDR2 SYGVKD. V lost 4 bases, J lost 4 bases, and 14 bases stayed unmatched. The CDR3 sequence is 17 residues long. CDR3 sequence: CAISGGTGAELTYGYTF. The CDR3 DNA sequence: TGTGCCATCAGTGGTGGGACAGGCGCTGAATTAACCTATGGCTACACCTTC.

This chain links TRBV6-5 with TRBJ1-4, with 10 nucleotides matching TRBD1. J lost 8 bases, V lost 6 bases, and 9 bases had no gene match. This CDR3 has 15 amino acids. Germline-derived CDR1 and CDR2 are MNHEY and SVGAGI. CDR3 region: CASSRTGGAMEKLFF. The CDR3 DNA follows: TGTGCCAGCAGCCGGACAGGGGGGGCCATGGAAAAACTGTTTTTT.

About this clone: Other nucleotide sequences from this sample produce the same CDR3. This rearrangement joins TRBV11-3 to TRBJ2-2; unclear D gene. This CDR3 contains 13 residues. V lost 1 base to trimming and J lost 5 bases, with 5 bases between them. Per germline, CDR1 SGHNT and CDR2 YENEEA. The CDR3 loop is CASSLAVTGELFF. CDR3 coding DNA: TGTGCCAGCAGCTTAGCTGTAACCGGGGAGCTGTTTTTT.

The chain carries TRBV9 and TRBJ2-3, with TRBD1 identical over 9 bases. The CDR3 contains 18 residues. Germline assignment: CDR1 SGDLS and CDR2 YYNGEE. Trimming cost V 7 bases and J 6 bases; bases outside gene matches: 21. CDR3 nucleotides: TGTGCCAGCCCGACAGGGGGAGACCAATGGGGGTTAGTGGATACGCAGTATTTT. It is translated as CASPTGGDQWGLVDTQYF.

This clone appeared a few times. The chain has TRBV6-2 or TRBV6-3 and TRBJ2-7; a weak D match, TRBD2 (6 bases). Germline CDR1 MNHEY, CDR2 SVGEGT. With 4 bases removed from V and 1 base from J, the gap between germline ends came to 11 bases. The CDR3 spans 14 residues. The CDR3 reads CASSFTTSSYEQYF. The CDR3 coding sequence is TGTGCCAGCAGTTTCACGACTAGTTCCTACGAGCAGTACTTC.

This clone was recorded only once. The genes are TRBV2 and TRBJ2-3, with D possibly matching TRBD1 (5 bases). Germline values: CDR1 SNHLY, CDR2 FYNNEI. CDR3 length equals 12 residues. The V gene lost 8 bases and the J gene lost 12 bases, with 18 bases spanning the gap. CDR3 in amino acids: CASCIQVGPQYF. CDR3 nucleotides: TGTGCCAGCTGTATACAGGTAGGGCCTCAGTATTTT.

V usage is TRBV14 and J usage is TRBJ1-2, with TRBD1 matching over 8 bases. The germline gives CDR1 SGHDN, CDR2 FVKESK. This CDR3 region has 18 residues. V lost 2 bases and J lost 6; bases outside the gene matches: 17. CDR3 in DNA: TGTGCCAGCAGCCAACGTCCCTCGGCTAGGACAGGGAGGGATGGCTACACCTTC. This encodes CASSQRPSARTGRDGYTF.

This clone was seen just once. The V call is TRBV3-1 (or the pseudogene TRBV3-2), the J call TRBJ2-5; a weak D match, TRBD2 (6 bases). Looked up from germline, CDR1 is LGHDT and CDR2 is YNNKEL (reference sequence). V dropped 4 bases and J dropped 3 bases, with 21 bases sitting between them. The CDR3 sequence is 17 residues long. In nucleotides, the CDR3 is TGTGCCAGCAGCCCCCCTCGACTAGTGATCCCTAAAGAGACCCAGTACTTC. Translating it yields CASSPPRLVIPKETQYF.

This chain uses TRBV3-1 (or the pseudogene TRBV3-2) with TRBJ2-3; TRBD2 agrees at 8 bases. Unmatched junction bases numbered 4, after V lost 1 base and J lost 4 bases. The CDR3 is 15 amino acids. Looked up from germline, CDR1 is LGHDT and CDR2 is YNNKEL (reference sequence). DNA for the CDR3: TGTGCCAGCAGCCAAGTTGGACTAGCCCCAGATACGCAGTATTTT. It is translated as CASSQVGLAPDTQYF.

This chain uses TRBV5-1 with TRBJ2-3; perhaps TRBD2 as D (7 bases). Deletions cut 0 bases from V and 5 bases from J, with 10 bases between. The germline gives CDR1 SGHRS, CDR2 YFSETQ. There are 14 residues in the CDR3. The CDR3 DNA follows: TGCGCCAGCAGCTTGGTGGGGGGGCAAGATACGCAGTATTTT. Its protein is CASSLVGGQDTQYF.

The rearrangement joins TRBV5-1 to TRBJ2-3; D might be TRBD1 (5 bases). The CDR3 is 14 amino acids. Per germline, CDR1 SGHRS and CDR2 YFSETQ. With 0 bases removed from V and 1 base from J, the gap between germline ends came to 6 bases. In DNA, the CDR3 is TGCGCCAGCAGCTTGGAAGGGGGCACAGATACGCAGTATTTT. Its translation is CASSLEGGTDTQYF.